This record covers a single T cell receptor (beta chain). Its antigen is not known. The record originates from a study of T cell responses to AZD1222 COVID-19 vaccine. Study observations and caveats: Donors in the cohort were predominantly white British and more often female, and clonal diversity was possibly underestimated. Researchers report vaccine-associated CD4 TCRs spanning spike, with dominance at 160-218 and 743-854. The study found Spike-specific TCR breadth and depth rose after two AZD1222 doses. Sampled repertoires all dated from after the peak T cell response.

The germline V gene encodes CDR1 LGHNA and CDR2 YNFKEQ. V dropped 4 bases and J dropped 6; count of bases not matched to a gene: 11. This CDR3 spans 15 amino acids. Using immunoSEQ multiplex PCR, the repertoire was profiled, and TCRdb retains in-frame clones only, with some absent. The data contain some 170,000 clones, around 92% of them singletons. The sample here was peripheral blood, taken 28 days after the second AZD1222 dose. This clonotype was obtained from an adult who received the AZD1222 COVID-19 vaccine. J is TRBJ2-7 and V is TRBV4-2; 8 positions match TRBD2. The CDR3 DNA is TGTGCCAGCAGCCCGACCGTATCGGGGGGGACCGAGCAGTACTTC. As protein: CASSPTVSGGTEQYF.